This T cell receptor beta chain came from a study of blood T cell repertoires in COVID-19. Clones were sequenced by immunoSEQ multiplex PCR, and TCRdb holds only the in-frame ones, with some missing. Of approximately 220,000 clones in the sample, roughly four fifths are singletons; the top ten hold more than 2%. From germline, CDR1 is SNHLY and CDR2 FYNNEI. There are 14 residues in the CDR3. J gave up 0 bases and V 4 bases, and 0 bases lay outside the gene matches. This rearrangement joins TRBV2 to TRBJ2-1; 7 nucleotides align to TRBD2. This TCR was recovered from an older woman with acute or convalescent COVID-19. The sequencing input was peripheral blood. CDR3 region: CASSGGSSYNEQFF. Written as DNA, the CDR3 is TGTGCCAGCAGTGGCGGGAGCTCCTACAATGAGCAGTTCTTC.